What follows are 27 T cell receptor beta chains derived from one specimen sequenced in a study of blood T cell repertoires in COVID-19. Sequenced by immunoSEQ multiplex PCR; TCRdb stores in-frame clones only, minus some. The sample lists roughly 250,000 clones, roughly 84% occurring once. The sequencing sample was made of peripheral blood. These receptor sequences come from a woman between 50 and 59 years old with acute or convalescent COVID-19.

The chain couples TRBV11-2 to TRBJ2-6; TRBD1 is a possible D gene (6 bases). Germline V gene data show CDR1 as SGHAT and CDR2 as FQNNGV. This CDR3 comprises 17 residues. The germline V and J ends were trimmed by 3 bases and 3 bases, with 15 bases remaining between them. CDR3 residues: CASSFRGAFGGANVLTF. In nucleotides, the CDR3 is TGTGCCAGCAGCTTCAGGGGCGCGTTTGGTGGGGCCAACGTCCTGACTTTC.

This clone appeared once. V gene TRBV28 combines with J gene TRBJ2-1; no clear D gene. Germline lookup yields CDR1 MDHEN and CDR2 SYDVKM. CDR3 length: 14 residues. The ends were cut back, 6 bases at V and 8 bases at J, with 17 bases in the middle. The CDR3 reads CASSHSVYRYEQFF. CDR3 nucleotides: TGTGCCAGCAGCCACTCTGTTTATCGGTATGAGCAGTTCTTC.

The V and J genes are TRBV5-1 and TRBJ2-2, with D tentatively TRBD2 (5 bases). CDR1 is SGHRS and CDR2 is YFSETQ in the germline V gene. The CDR3 is 15 residues long. Trimming pared 7 bases from V and 0 bases from J, leaving 13 bases between. The CDR3 DNA follows: TGCGCCAGCCGGAGGCCATTTCCGAACACCGGGGAGCTGTTTTTT. This codes for CASRRPFPNTGELFF.

The J gene is TRBJ2-7, the V gene TRBV28, with 9 nucleotides matching TRBD1. After removal of 2 bases from V and 5 bases from J, the junction contained 7 bases not matched to a gene. CDR3 size: 15 residues. Looked up from germline, CDR1 is MDHEN and CDR2 is SYDVKM. For the CDR3, the DNA is TGTGCCAGCAGTTTAATAGGGACAGGGTTCAACGAGCAGTACTTC. Amino acid sequence: CASSLIGTGFNEQYF.

The J gene is TRBJ2-1, the V gene TRBV11-3; 8 bases match TRBD2. Unmatched junction bases numbered 5, after V lost 5 bases and J lost 8 bases. Germline CDR1 reads SGHNT; CDR2 reads YENEEA. This CDR3 contains 13 residues. In DNA form, the CDR3 reads TGTGCCAGCAGCCCGAGCGGGAGCCATGAGCAGTTCTTC. It is translated as CASSPSGSHEQFF.

The chain carries TRBV28 and TRBJ1-6; TRBD1 agrees at 9 bases. This CDR3 has 15 residues. The germline gives CDR1 MDHEN, CDR2 SYDVKM. V lost 4 bases to trimming and J lost 7 bases; unmatched junction nucleotides: 5. CDR3 protein: CASSSRQGGNSPLHF. The CDR3 bases are TGTGCCAGCAGTTCCCGACAGGGGGGCAATTCACCCCTCCACTTT.

The table lists this clone with a count of one. The rearrangement joins TRBV6-2 or TRBV6-3 to TRBJ1-1; 10 bases are shared with TRBD1. Germline V CDR1 and CDR2: MNHEY, SVGEGT. CDR3 length equals 12 residues. The J segment lost 13 bases and the V segment lost 2 bases, leaving 4 bases of the junction unmatched. The chain's CDR3 is CASSYRGTGVFF. The CDR3 coding sequence is TGTGCCAGCAGTTACCGTGGGACAGGGGTTTTCTTT.

This sequence joins TRBV28 and TRBJ2-7; 7 bases match TRBD1. Losses at the gene ends were 2 bases for V and 3 bases for J; bases not matched to a gene: 4. The CDR3 has 14 amino acids. Germline V gene sequence: CDR1 MDHEN, CDR2 SYDVKM. The CDR3 coding sequence is TGTGCCAGCAGTTTAATCGGGACAGTCTACGAGCAGTACTTC. Residues: CASSLIGTVYEQYF.

The chain has TRBV6-5 and TRBJ2-1, with 14 bases matching TRBD2. J was trimmed by 10 bases and V by 6 bases; bases with no gene match: 5. Germline V lookup: CDR1 MNHEY, CDR2 SVGAGI. CDR3 size: 14 residues. CDR3 in amino acids: CASRGLAGGVEQFF. Written as DNA, the CDR3 is TGTGCCAGCAGAGGACTAGCGGGGGGTGTGGAGCAGTTCTTC.

The V and J genes are TRBV7-2 and TRBJ2-1, with 12 bases fitting TRBD2. Trimming took 1 base from V and 8 from J; bases not matched to a gene: 3. The CDR3 sequence is 15 residues long. Germline-derived CDR1 and CDR2 are SGHTA and FQGNSA. The CDR3 reads CASSLVTSGSDEQFF. CDR3 DNA sequence: TGTGCCAGCAGCTTAGTGACTAGCGGGAGCGATGAGCAGTTCTTC. Full variable domain (remainder filled in from reference TRBV7-2 and TRBJ2-1): GAGVSQSPSNKVTEKGKDVELRCDPISGHTALYWYRQSLGQGLEFLIYFQGNSAPDKSGLPSDRFSAERTGGSVSTLTIQRTQQEDSAVYLCASSLVTSGSDEQFFGPGTRLTVL.

The rearrangement joins TRBV2 to TRBJ2-7; perhaps TRBD2 as D (7 bases). The CDR3 is 13 residues long. Trimming left V 7 bases short and J 5 bases short, with 15 bases between. CDR1 and CDR2 (germline): SNHLY, FYNNEI. CDR3 DNA sequence: TGTGCCAGCATAGGGGGGAGGGCCCACGAGCAGTACTTC. Its translation: CASIGGRAHEQYF.

CDR3 sequence: CASSDSYRAFTEAFF. The CDR3 coding sequence is TGTGCCAGTAGTGACTCCTACAGGGCGTTCACTGAAGCTTTCTTT. The chain recombines TRBV19 with TRBJ1-1; tentative D call: TRBD1 (6 bases). Germline V gene data show CDR1 as LNHDA and CDR2 as SQIVND (reference sequence). This CDR3 comprises 15 residues. Trimming shortened V by 5 bases and J by 4 bases, and 17 bases separated the two germline ends.

The V call is TRBV28, the J call TRBJ1-3; tentative D call: TRBD1 (6 bases). With 2 bases removed from V and 2 bases from J, the gap between germline ends came to 10 bases. The CDR3 length is 15 residues. Looked up from germline, CDR1 is MDHEN and CDR2 is SYDVKM. The CDR3, as DNA: TGTGCCAGCAGTTTAGAGGGGGGGCCTGGAAACACCATATATTTT. Translation: CASSLEGGPGNTIYF.

The chain couples TRBV14 to TRBJ1-1; D gene uncertain. V was cut by 5 bases and J by 0 bases, with 7 bases left in between. The CDR3 runs to 13 residues. Germline V lookup: CDR1 SGHDN, CDR2 FVKESK. CDR3 residues: CASSAQMNTEAFF. CDR3 DNA sequence: TGTGCCAGCAGCGCACAGATGAACACTGAAGCTTTCTTT. The whole variable domain, remainder taken from reference TRBV14 and TRBJ1-1, is EAGVTQFPSHSVIEKGQTVTLRCDPISGHDNLYWYRRVMGKEIKFLLHFVKESKQDESGMPNNRFLAERTGGTYSTLKVQPAELEDSGVYFCASSAQMNTEAFFGQGTRLTVV.

The chain has TRBV28 and TRBJ2-3; the match to TRBD2 covers 12 bases. The ends lost 10 bases at V and 4 bases at J; junction bases unmatched: 9. The CDR3 extends over 15 amino acids. CDR1 is MDHEN, CDR2 SYDVKM, per germline. CDR3 DNA sequence: TGTGCCACCCAAGCTAGCGGGGGGGCCTCAGATACGCAGTATTTT. It is translated as CATQASGGASDTQYF.

The genes are TRBV18 and TRBJ1-5, with no clear D. Germline assignment: CDR1 KGHSH and CDR2 LQKENI. CDR3 length equals 15 residues. V was shortened by 3 bases and J by 5 bases, with 14 bases between the two germline ends. The CDR3 reads CASSPNRPTDQPQHF. In nucleotides, the CDR3 is TGTGCCAGCTCACCTAACAGACCAACGGATCAGCCCCAGCATTTT.

DNA of the CDR3: TGCGCCAGCAGCCAAGAGCGCCTAGCGGGGGGGAATGAGCAGTTCTTC. Translated: CASSQERLAGGNEQFF. The gene calls are TRBV4-1 and TRBJ2-1; 12 bases line up with TRBD2. Germline CDR1 is MGHRA and CDR2 is YSYEKL. CDR3 length: 16 amino acids. The V and J ends lost 0 bases and 7 bases, in that order; junction bases with no gene match: 4.

This clone was detected once. The chain couples TRBV2 to TRBJ2-3, with 8 bases identical to TRBD2. V shed 5 bases, J shed 4 bases, and the junction held 5 bases outside the gene matches. CDR3 length equals 14 residues. CDR1 SNHLY and CDR2 FYNNEI come from the germline V gene. This CDR3 reads CASSSGSPADTQYF. The CDR3 nucleotides read TGTGCCAGCAGTAGCGGGAGCCCGGCAGATACGCAGTATTTT.

This clone was detected once. CDR3 in amino acids: CASSLNTQGWVTEAFF. The CDR3 nucleotides are TGTGCCAGCAGTTTGAACACACAGGGGTGGGTCACTGAAGCTTTCTTT. The chain carries TRBV28 and TRBJ1-1, with TRBD1 identical over 7 bases. Looked up from germline, CDR1 is MDHEN and CDR2 is SYDVKM. J gave up 4 bases and V 3 bases, and 11 bases lay outside the gene matches. There are 16 residues in the CDR3.

The chain employs TRBV6-5 and TRBJ2-1; 9 bases line up with TRBD2. The CDR3 consists of 15 residues. From germline, CDR1 is MNHEY and CDR2 SVGAGI. V was pared by 6 bases and J by 4 bases, with 7 bases of the junction left unmatched. In DNA form, the CDR3 reads TGTGCCAGCAGACTTAGCGGGAGCTCTTACAATGAGCAGTTCTTC. Residues: CASRLSGSSYNEQFF.

The J gene is TRBJ2-7, the V gene TRBV5-6, with TRBD1 matching 9 bases. CDR1 and CDR2 from the germline V gene are SGHDT and YYEEEE. V lost 4 bases and J lost 4; bases outside the gene matches: 6. The CDR3 runs 14 residues. The CDR3 reads CASSLQQGAYEQYF. CDR3 DNA sequence: TGTGCCAGCAGCCTCCAACAGGGGGCTTACGAGCAGTACTTC.

CDR3 coding DNA: TGTGCCAGTAGTCCGCGAGGGGATACGCAGTATTTT. This translates into CASSPRGDTQYF. The rearrangement links TRBV19 to TRBJ2-3; possible D gene TRBD2, 5 bases. Trimming removed 5 bases at V and 6 bases at J, with 9 bases between. CDR1 is LNHDA, CDR2 SQIVND, per germline (reference sequence). The CDR3 runs to 12 residues. The full variable domain, in which reference TRBV19 and TRBJ2-3 provide the parts outside the CDR3, is DGGITQSPKYLFRKEGQNVTLSCEQNLNHDAMYWYRQDPGQGLRLIYYSQIVNDFQKGDIAEGYSVSREKKESFPLTVTSAQKNPTAFYLCASSPRGDTQYFGPGTRLTVL.

This clone was observed a single time. In DNA, the CDR3 is TGTGCCAGCAGCCCAGGGACAGGGGTTACTAATGAAAAACTGTTTTTT. This codes for CASSPGTGVTNEKLFF. This chain links TRBV7-9 with TRBJ1-4; TRBD1 agrees at 10 bases. The CDR3 loop spans 16 amino acids. The V gene end was trimmed by 5 bases and the J gene end by 2 bases; junction bases not matched to a gene: 5. The germline gives CDR1 SEHNR, CDR2 FQNEAQ (reference sequence). The whole variable domain, remainder taken from reference TRBV7-9 and TRBJ1-4, is DTGVSQNPRHKITKRGQNVTFRCDPISEHNRLYWYRQTLGQGPEFLTYFQNEAQLEKSRLLSDRFSAERPKGSFSTLEIQRTEQGDSAMYLCASSPGTGVTNEKLFFGSGTQLSVL.

V and J are TRBV19 and TRBJ2-5, with a tentative D call TRBD1 (6 bases). This CDR3 spans 13 amino acids. The germline V and J ends were trimmed by 4 bases and 4 bases, with 10 bases remaining between them. Looked up from germline, CDR1 is LNHDA and CDR2 is SQIVND (reference sequence). As DNA, the CDR3 is TGTGCCAGTAGTAATGCAGGGGCAGAGACCCAGTACTTC. The encoded protein is CASSNAGAETQYF.

The chain recombines TRBV7-9 with TRBJ1-2; 8 bases are a match to TRBD1. This CDR3 comprises 13 residues. Germline V gene sequence: CDR1 SEHNR, CDR2 FQNEAQ (reference sequence). V was pared by 9 bases and J by 4 bases, with 7 bases of the junction left unmatched. This CDR3 reads CASQGANGYGYTF. DNA for the CDR3: TGTGCCAGTCAGGGGGCGAATGGCTATGGCTACACCTTC.

This CDR3 reads CASSQGASTDTQYF. The CDR3 DNA follows: TGCGCCAGCAGCCAAGGGGCTAGCACAGATACGCAGTATTTT. The chain couples TRBV5-1 to TRBJ2-3, with D tentatively TRBD1 (5 bases). V lost 4 bases to trimming and J lost 0 bases, with 9 bases between them. From germline, CDR1 is SGHRS and CDR2 YFSETQ. The CDR3 is 14 amino acids. Based on the CDR3 plus reference TRBV5-1 and TRBJ2-3, the full variable domain is KAGVTQTPRYLIKTRGQQVTLSCSPISGHRSVSWYQQTPGQGLQFLFEYFSETQRNKGNFPGRFSGRQFSNSRSEMNVSTLELGDSALYLCASSQGASTDTQYFGPGTRLTVL.

The chain uses TRBV7-3 and TRBJ2-2; D perhaps matches TRBD2 (5 bases). V gave up 5 bases and J gave up 4 bases, with 11 bases separating them. The CDR3 consists of 14 residues. Germline CDR1 is SGHTA and CDR2 is FQGTGA. The CDR3 here is CASSTSAITGELFF. In DNA, the CDR3 is TGTGCCAGCAGCACTAGTGCTATCACCGGGGAGCTGTTTTTT.